These 5 T cell receptor beta chains were sequenced from one sample in a study of T cells in Graves' hyperthyroidism and ophthalmopathy. Amplification targeted TCR beta CDR3 regions from RNA transcripts. The HTBI primer set was used in a first-round RT-PCR of the TCR CDR3. TCRdb independently ran MiXCR on the multiplex PCR reads; one entry per CDR3 protein. The sample records a few hundred thousand distinct CDR3 sequences, around 17% being singletons. The sample was blood. Receptors were obtained from a man between 40 and 49 years old with Graves' hyperthyroidism.

Details on this clonotype: Germline is not matched at one junction end, which may reflect a read error. The chain has TRBV6-5 and TRBJ2-2, with D hard to call. CDR1 MNHEY and CDR2 SVGAGI come from the germline V gene. The CDR3 has 15 residues. The DNA for the CDR3 is TGTGCCGGCAGTTATAGTCTAGAAATCACCGGGGAGCTGTTTTTT. This gives the protein CAGSYSLEITGELFF.

This chain connects TRBV6-1 to TRBJ2-7; tentatively, D is TRBD2 (6 bases). This CDR3 region has 11 residues. Germline V CDR1 and CDR2: MNHNS, SASEGT. V lost 11 bases and J 2 bases, leaving 10 bases between the germline ends. CDR3 coding DNA: TGTGCCGGAGGGACTGCCTACGAGCAGTACTTC. Translated, it gives CAGGTAYEQYF.

The table lists this clonotype with a few counts. One end of the junction fails to match germline, which may point to a read error. This rearrangement joins TRBV20-1 to TRBJ2-2; 7 positions agree with TRBD1. The V gene's germline CDR1 is DFQATT and CDR2 SNEGSKA (reference sequence). The CDR3 extends over 16 amino acids. CDR3 nucleotide sequence: TGCAGTGCTAGAGCCCCCGGGACAGCGAACACCGGGGAGCCGTTTTTT. This gives the protein CSARAPGTANTGEPFF.

A few counts support this clonotype. This rearrangement joins TRBV6-1 to TRBJ2-5; D perhaps matches TRBD1 (5 bases). The CDR3 runs 14 residues. The V and J ends lost 5 bases and 3 bases respectively, with 13 bases between them. Germline V gene sequence: CDR1 MNHNS, CDR2 SASEGT. DNA for the CDR3: TGTGCCAGCAGTCAGAGACAGTACGAAGAGACCCAGTACTTC. Translating gives CASSQRQYEETQYF.

This clonotype was counted ten times or more. The J gene is TRBJ2-7, the V gene TRBV6-2 or TRBV6-3; D is ambiguous. The germline gives CDR1 MNHEY, CDR2 SVGEGT. Trimming cost V 2 bases and J 3 bases, with 11 bases left between them. This CDR3 is 14 amino acids long. The CDR3 region has the DNA TGTGCCAGCAGTTACGTCGATGGGGTCTACGAGCAGTACTTC. Translation: CASSYVDGVYEQYF.